Listed below are T cell receptor beta chains from one sample, sequenced in a study of blood T cells in healthy people across ages. One entry per CDR3 protein results from TCRdb running MiXCR on the 5' RACE reads. This sample has over 750,000 distinct CDR3 sequences, with roughly 25% found just once. These data were also reused for a study on T cells of mothers and their children.

Specimen: blood. Every receptor here comes from a boy between 10 and 17 years old in good health. The CDR3 runs from the conserved cysteine through the conserved F or W. A D gene is named only where the DNA matches it firmly. Clone size is given for some rows only: seen once, a few or many times, or a class if the clone is expanded.

CDR3 DNA: TGTGCCAGCAGCCTCCTCTATTTCGACGAGCAGTACTTC; CDR3 protein: CASSLLYFDEQYF; D gene: -; J gene: TRBJ2-7; clone size: few; V gene: TRBV11-2
CDR3 DNA: TGTGCCAGCAGTTATCTTAATCGGGACACTGAAGCTTTCTTT; CDR3 protein: CASSYLNRDTEAFF; D gene: -; J gene: TRBJ1-1; clone size: -; V gene: TRBV6-5
CDR3 DNA: TGCAGTGCTAGAGATCGAGTCCAGCGGGGGGGCCTGATGGCGCAGTATTTT; CDR3 protein: CSARDRVQRGGLMAQYF; D gene: TRBD2; J gene: TRBJ2-3; clone size: many; V gene: TRBV20-1
CDR3 DNA: TGTGCCAGCAACCGACACAGGGACTCGGGTGAAAAACTGTTTTTT; CDR3 protein: CASNRHRDSGEKLFF; D gene: -; J gene: TRBJ1-4; clone size: -; V gene: TRBV6-5
CDR3 DNA: TGTGCCAGCAGTCAACTAGCGGGGGGGTTCAATGAGCAGTTCTTC; CDR3 protein: CASSQLAGGFNEQFF; D gene: TRBD2; J gene: TRBJ2-1; clone size: -; V gene: TRBV6-1
CDR3 DNA: TGCGCCAGCAGCCAGACTAGCAAGGGGGCAGATACGCAGTATTTT; CDR3 protein: CASSQTSKGADTQYF; D gene: -; J gene: TRBJ2-3; clone size: few; V gene: TRBV4-3
CDR3 DNA: TGTGCCAGCAGCTCCACAGGCCTCGATACTTTCTTT; CDR3 protein: CASSSTGLDTFF; D gene: -; J gene: TRBJ1-1; clone size: many; V gene: TRBV11-2
CDR3 DNA: TGTGCCAGCAGTGAATCGGAGGGAAAGGTGGACAATGAGCAGTTCTTC; CDR3 protein: CASSESEGKVDNEQFF; D gene: -; J gene: TRBJ2-1; clone size: -; V gene: TRBV25-1
CDR3 DNA: TGCGCCAGCAGCGGTATGGGGGGACTGAACACCGGGGAGCTGTTTTTT; CDR3 protein: CASSGMGGLNTGELFF; D gene: -; J gene: TRBJ2-2; clone size: few; V gene: TRBV5-1
CDR3 DNA: TGTGCCAGCAGTTCCATCTCCGGGTTGGCGAACACTGAAGCTTTCTTT; CDR3 protein: CASSSISGLANTEAFF; D gene: -; J gene: TRBJ1-1; clone size: few; V gene: TRBV28
CDR3 DNA: TGTGCCAGCAGCTTTGGAGGGGAGGGACTAGCGGGAGACAATGAGCAGTTCTTC; CDR3 protein: CASSFGGEGLAGDNEQFF; D gene: TRBD2; J gene: TRBJ2-1; clone size: few; V gene: TRBV28
CDR3 DNA: TGCAGTGCTAGAGTCCCGGGACAGGGAGTATATGGCTACACCTTC; CDR3 protein: CSARVPGQGVYGYTF; D gene: TRBD1; J gene: TRBJ1-2; clone size: few; V gene: TRBV20-1
CDR3 DNA: TGTGCCAGCAGCCAAGACCTTAGCACCGAGCAGTACTTC; CDR3 protein: CASSQDLSTEQYF; D gene: -; J gene: TRBJ2-7; clone size: -; V gene: TRBV3-1
CDR3 DNA: TGTGCCAGCAGTCCCGGGACACAACATCATTCCTACGAGCAGTACTTC; CDR3 protein: CASSPGTQHHSYEQYF; D gene: -; J gene: TRBJ2-7; clone size: few; V gene: TRBV12-3/TRBV12-4
CDR3 DNA: TGCAGTGCTCCAGCGAGCGGGAAAGGCACAGATACGCAGTATTTT; CDR3 protein: CSAPASGKGTDTQYF; D gene: TRBD2; J gene: TRBJ2-3; clone size: -; V gene: TRBV20-1
CDR3 DNA: TGTGCCAGCAGCGGGCAGTTCTTC; CDR3 protein: CASSGQFF; D gene: -; J gene: TRBJ2-1; clone size: -; V gene: TRBV6-1
CDR3 DNA: TGCGCCAGCAGTGAGCCGGGACTAGCGCAGTACGAGCAGTACTTC; CDR3 protein: CASSEPGLAQYEQYF; D gene: TRBD2; J gene: TRBJ2-7; clone size: -; V gene: TRBV10-2
CDR3 DNA: TGCAGCGTTGATCTACAGAACACCGGGGAGCTGTTTTTT; CDR3 protein: CSVDLQNTGELFF; D gene: -; J gene: TRBJ2-2; clone size: few; V gene: TRBV29-1
CDR3 DNA: TGTGCCAGCTGCTCCAGGAGGGGGGCCTACAATGAGCAGTTCTTC; CDR3 protein: CASCSRRGAYNEQFF; D gene: -; J gene: TRBJ2-1; clone size: -; V gene: TRBV28
CDR3 DNA: TGTGCCAGCAGCTTAAGTAATAGAGACGAGCAGTACTTC; CDR3 protein: CASSLSNRDEQYF; D gene: -; J gene: TRBJ2-7; clone size: few; V gene: TRBV7-9
CDR3 DNA: TGCAGTGCTAGAGATCCGGCAGCCTCTGGAAACACCATATATTTT; CDR3 protein: CSARDPAASGNTIYF; D gene: -; J gene: TRBJ1-3; clone size: -; V gene: TRBV20-1
CDR3 DNA: TGTGCCAGCAGCTATTACAGGGATAGCAATCAGCCCCAGCATTTT; CDR3 protein: CASSYYRDSNQPQHF; D gene: -; J gene: TRBJ1-5; clone size: few; V gene: TRBV13
CDR3 DNA: TGTGCCAGCAGCCCCCTAGGGGAGGGGTACGTTGAAGCTTTCTTT; CDR3 protein: CASSPLGEGYVEAFF; D gene: -; J gene: TRBJ1-1; clone size: -; V gene: TRBV4-2
CDR3 DNA: TGCAGTGCTCCCCGAAGTAGCGGGGGGTCCTACCAGCAGTTCTTC; CDR3 protein: CSAPRSSGGSYQQFF; D gene: TRBD2; J gene: TRBJ2-1; clone size: -; V gene: TRBV20-1
CDR3 DNA: TGTGCCAGCAGTCCGATGGTAGTCGACAGCCTCTATGGCTACACCTTC; CDR3 protein: CASSPMVVDSLYGYTF; D gene: -; J gene: TRBJ1-2; clone size: -; V gene: TRBV27
CDR3 DNA: TGTGCCAGCAGTGAACACCTAGAGAACAGGGCACTGTTCTTC; CDR3 protein: CASSEHLENRALFF; D gene: -; J gene: TRBJ2-1; clone size: few; V gene: TRBV6-5
CDR3 DNA: TGCAGCGTTGTGGGACAGGGGGGGATCGGGGAGCTGTTTTTT; CDR3 protein: CSVVGQGGIGELFF; D gene: TRBD1; J gene: TRBJ2-2; clone size: -; V gene: TRBV29-1
CDR3 DNA: TGTGCCAGCAGCTTAGGAGGCCCCGGCTACACCTTC; CDR3 protein: CASSLGGPGYTF; D gene: -; J gene: TRBJ1-2; clone size: -; V gene: TRBV7-9
CDR3 DNA: TGTGCCAGCAGTTTCGGGGGGATCTATGGCTACACCTTC; CDR3 protein: CASSFGGIYGYTF; D gene: -; J gene: TRBJ1-2; clone size: few; V gene: TRBV12-3/TRBV12-4
CDR3 DNA: TGCGCCAGCAGCTTGGACCTGGAGATCTCCTACGAGCAGTACTTC; CDR3 protein: CASSLDLEISYEQYF; D gene: -; J gene: TRBJ2-7; clone size: few; V gene: TRBV5-1
CDR3 DNA: TGCAGCGTTCGTGCCGGCTTAGAACAGTACTTC; CDR3 protein: CSVRAGLEQYF; D gene: -; J gene: TRBJ2-5; clone size: -; V gene: TRBV29-1
CDR3 DNA: TGTGCCAGCAGTTTATCCGAGAGACCCCACGAGCAGTACTTC; CDR3 protein: CASSLSERPHEQYF; D gene: -; J gene: TRBJ2-7; clone size: few; V gene: TRBV27
CDR3 DNA: TGCAGCTTACAGCGGGGTAGCACAGATACGCAGTATTTT; CDR3 protein: CSLQRGSTDTQYF; D gene: TRBD2; J gene: TRBJ2-3; clone size: many; V gene: TRBV29-1
CDR3 DNA: TGCAGTGCCCTCGAAAGCAGGGGAAGTGATGAGCAGTTCTTC; CDR3 protein: CSALESRGSDEQFF; D gene: -; J gene: TRBJ2-1; clone size: -; V gene: TRBV20-1
CDR3 DNA: TGTGCCAGCAGTGACCGCGGGAGGGCCTACAATGAGCAGCTCTTC; CDR3 protein: CASSDRGRAYNEQLF; D gene: TRBD2; J gene: TRBJ2-1; clone size: few; V gene: TRBV2